Below are 10 T cell receptor delta chains sequenced from a single sample in a study of gamma-delta T cells after stem cell transplantation (dated by TCRdb to 2016 to 2017). The library was prepared using RT-PCR. The sequencer listed for this sample is Illumina MiSeq. Via CATT, TCRdb reprocessed the public reads, and rows with identical DNA were then joined. In all, the sample holds 3,000 to 3,500 delta-chain clones, and 21% of those were seen once. The leading ten clones occupy 20% to 30% of the sample. Sample: gamma-delta T cells. The receptors come from a human donor. It is not recorded whose cells these are; they may come from a transplant donor.

As regards this clone: The TCRdb record carries a much larger clone's protein, which differs from this DNA's translation at residue 4; a read error is the likely cause, and the protein listed here is the DNA translation. This sequence joins TRDV2 and TRDJ1; D gene ambiguous. The ends were cut back, 5 bases at V and 1 base at J, with 13 bases in the middle. The CDR3 spans 14 residues. Germline V lookup: CDR1 GEAIGNYY, CDR2 EKD. The CDR3 DNA follows: TGTGCCTGTGGCTATGTGCGGGGCACCGATAAACTCATCTTT. This gives the protein CACGYVRGTDKLIF.

Notes on this clone: A far larger clone is one base from this, pointing to a likely read error. Other DNA sequences in this specimen translate into the identical CDR3. This sequence joins TRDV2 and TRDJ1; 7 bases fit TRDD3. CDR1 GEAIGNYY and CDR2 EKD come from the germline V gene. CDR3 length: 16 residues. CDR3 DNA sequence: TGTGCCTGCGACACCGTCGGGGGATCCAACACCGATAAACTCATCTTT. Translation: CACDTVGGSNTDKLIF.

By proportion, this clone is medium-sized (0.01 to 0.1%). This chain uses TRDV2 with TRDJ3; D call uncertain. The CDR3 has 15 amino acids. Germline V gives CDR1 GEAIGNYY, CDR2 EKD. The V end was cut by 3 bases, the J end by 0 bases, with 5 bases between. The CDR3 nucleotides are TGTGCCTGTGACGCTCTCTCCTGGGACACCCGACAGATGTTTTTC. As protein: CACDALSWDTRQMFF.

This clone is classed as medium-sized (0.01 to 0.1%). The V gene is TRDV2, the J gene TRDJ1, with D uncertain. The CDR3 contains 13 residues. V lost 6 bases to trimming and J lost 3 bases, with 13 bases between them. Germline values: CDR1 GEAIGNYY, CDR2 EKD. The CDR3 reads CACFSFLADKLIF. The CDR3 DNA is TGTGCCTGTTTTTCTTTTCTTGCCGATAAACTCATCTTT.

This clone is judged medium-sized. This chain connects TRDV2 to TRDJ3; the match to TRDD3 covers 13 bases. The CDR3 has 21 residues. Unmatched junction bases numbered 12, after V lost 1 base and J lost 4 bases. CDR1 GEAIGNYY and CDR2 EKD come from the germline V gene. CDR3 nucleotide sequence: TGTGCCTGTGACACAGTTCGAACTGGGGGATACGCCGCTTGGGACACCCGACAGATGTTTTTC. Encoded protein: CACDTVRTGGYAAWDTRQMFF.

This clone rates as medium-sized. V is TRDV2 and J is TRDJ1; TRDD3 agrees at 9 bases. CDR3 length: 15 amino acids. V shed 3 bases, J shed 4 bases, and the junction held 8 bases outside the gene matches. The germline gives CDR1 GEAIGNYY, CDR2 EKD. The CDR3 protein is CACDLLGEHGDKLIF. The CDR3, as DNA: TGTGCCTGTGACCTACTGGGGGAGCACGGCGATAAACTCATCTTT.

Relative to its sample, this clone is medium-sized. In the same sample, other DNA sequences code for this CDR3. The chain joins TRDV2 to TRDJ3, with 7 bases matching TRDD3. The CDR3 contains 16 residues. V was pared by 0 bases and J by 11 bases, with 9 bases of the junction left unmatched. Looked up from germline, CDR1 is GEAIGNYY and CDR2 is EKD. The CDR3 loop is CACDTVGIGPSRQMFF. In nucleotides, the CDR3 is TGTGCCTGTGACACCGTGGGGATAGGCCCATCCCGACAGATGTTTTTC.

The rearrangement links TRDV2 to TRDJ3; the match to TRDD3 covers 9 bases. CDR1 and CDR2 (germline): GEAIGNYY, EKD. V lost 3 bases, J lost 0 bases, and 20 bases stayed unmatched. This CDR3 spans 23 amino acids. Here the CDR3 reads CACDALGELGDPLSSWDTRQMFF. As DNA, the CDR3 is TGTGCCTGTGACGCTCTAGGGGAACTGGGGGACCCCTTGAGCTCCTGGGACACCCGACAGATGTTTTTC.

This sequence joins TRDV2 and TRDJ1; 13 bases are shared with TRDD3. The CDR3 consists of 20 residues. Germline CDR1 GEAIGNYY, CDR2 EKD. Trimming at V came to 3 bases and at J to 0 bases, leaving 15 bases not matched to a gene. This CDR3 reads CACDSVRTGGYGRYTDKLIF. Written as DNA, the CDR3 is TGTGCCTGTGACTCTGTCCGTACTGGGGGATACGGCCGGTACACCGATAAACTCATCTTT.

About this clone itself: A far bigger clonotype differs at one base, so this is likely a read error. In the same sample, other DNA sequences code for this CDR3. The J gene is TRDJ1, the V gene TRDV2, with 11 bases identical to TRDD3. Germline lookup yields CDR1 GEAIGNYY and CDR2 EKD. V dropped 3 bases and J dropped 2; count of bases not matched to a gene: 28. The CDR3 runs to 23 residues. CDR3 residues: CACDPLFSARDGGYVFLTDKLIF. CDR3 in DNA: TGTGCCTGTGACCCCCTCTTTAGTGCCCGTGATGGGGGATACGTGTTTTTGACCGATAAACTCATCTTT.